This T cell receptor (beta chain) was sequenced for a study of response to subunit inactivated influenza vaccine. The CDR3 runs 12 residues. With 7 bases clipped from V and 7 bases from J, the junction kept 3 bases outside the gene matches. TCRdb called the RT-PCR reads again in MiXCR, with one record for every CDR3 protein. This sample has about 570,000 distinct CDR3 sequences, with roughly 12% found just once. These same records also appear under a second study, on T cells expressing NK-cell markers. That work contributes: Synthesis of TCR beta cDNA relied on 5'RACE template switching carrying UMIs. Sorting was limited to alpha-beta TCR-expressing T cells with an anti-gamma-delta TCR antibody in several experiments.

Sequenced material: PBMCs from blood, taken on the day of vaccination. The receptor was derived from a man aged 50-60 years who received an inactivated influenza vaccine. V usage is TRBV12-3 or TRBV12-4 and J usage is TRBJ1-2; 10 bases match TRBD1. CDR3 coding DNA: TGTGCCAGCAATGACAGGGGGCTTGGCTACACCTTC. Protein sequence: CASNDRGLGYTF.